A single TCR beta chain is shown here with its context. Its antigen is unknown. The table came from immunoSEQ multiplex PCR; TCRdb's copy has only in-frame clones and leaves some out. The sample yields 60,000 or so clones, about 91% seen once. The source of the sample is a study of cytomegalovirus exposure and HLA in healthy donors. Points from the study as a whole: Cytomegalovirus association was assigned to about 180 TCR beta chains.

The clonotype comes from a woman under 40 in good health and CMV-seronegative. The sequenced sample was PBMCs.

The CDR3 bases are TGTGCCAGCAGCCCGACAGCTCGGGCGGAGACCCAGTACTTC. It specifies CASSPTARAETQYF. This sequence joins TRBV7-8 and TRBJ2-5; D is perhaps TRBD1 (5 bases). CDR3 length equals 14 residues. Germline CDR1 is SGHVS and CDR2 is FQNEAQ. V lost 5 bases to trimming and J lost 5 bases, with 15 bases between them. The variable domain in full, completed from reference TRBV7-8 and TRBJ2-5, reads GAGVSQSPRYKVAKRGQDVALRCDPISGHVSLFWYQQALGQGPEFLTYFQNEAQLDKSGLPSDRFFAERPEGSVSTLKIQRTQQEDSAVYLCASSPTARAETQYFGPGTRLLVL.